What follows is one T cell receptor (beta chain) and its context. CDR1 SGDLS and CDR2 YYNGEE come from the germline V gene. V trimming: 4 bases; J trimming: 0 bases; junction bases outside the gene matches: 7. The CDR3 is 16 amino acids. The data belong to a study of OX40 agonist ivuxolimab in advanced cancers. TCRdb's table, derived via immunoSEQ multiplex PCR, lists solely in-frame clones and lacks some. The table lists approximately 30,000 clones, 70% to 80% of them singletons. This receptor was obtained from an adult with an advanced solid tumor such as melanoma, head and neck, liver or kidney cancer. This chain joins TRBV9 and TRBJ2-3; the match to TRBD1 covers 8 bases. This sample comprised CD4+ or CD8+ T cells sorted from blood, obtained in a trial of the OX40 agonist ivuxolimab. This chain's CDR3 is CASSFRTGTSTDTQYF. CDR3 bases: TGTGCCAGCAGCTTCAGGACAGGGACTAGCACAGATACGCAGTATTTT. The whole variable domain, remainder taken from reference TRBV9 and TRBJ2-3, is DSGVTQTPKHLITATGQRVTLRCSPRSGDLSVYWYQQSLDQGLQFLIQYYNGEERAKGNILERFSAQQFPDLHSELNLSSLELGDSALYFCASSFRTGTSTDTQYFGPGTRLTVL.